What follows is one TCR beta chain and its context. This clone came up a few times. Its antigen remains undetermined. Per-base qualities were not stored, and no clone one base away is much larger. Different DNA sequences within this sample yield the same CDR3. This entry belongs to a study of OX40 agonist ivuxolimab in advanced cancers. In the study overall: Ivuxolimab was a fully human IgG2 agonistic monoclonal antibody targeting the costimulatory receptor OX40 (CD134). In the dose-escalation cohort, more than 75% of patients were male, and the mean age was roughly 60 years, with a range of 23 to 79. Patients were allowed to have had prior anti-PD-1, anti-PD-L1 or anti-CTLA-4 therapy, and roughly 40% of the dose-escalation patients had previously received checkpoint inhibitors. The paper covers the monotherapy dose-escalation part of the phase I ivuxolimab trial, which included N of about 51 patients. Partial responses were achieved by three dose-escalation patients, of whom one had hepatocellular carcinoma and two had cutaneous melanoma. Among the roughly 54 dose-escalation patients, some 20 had hepatocellular carcinoma, 15 or so melanoma, 9 renal cell carcinoma and 9 head and neck cancer. Intravenous ivuxolimab was administered to patients every 2 weeks at six dose levels: 0.01, 0.1, 0.3, 1.5, 3 and 10 mg/kg. The purpose of peripheral TCRbeta sequencing was to test whether ivuxolimab changed TCR sequence diversity and led to clonal T-cell expansion. Findings and caveats that apply to the study as a whole: Antigen specificity was not determined for the clonally expanded peripheral T cells. In the 0.1-3.0 mg/kg groups, partial responders were among the patients with the lowest normalized peripheral clonal expansion, particularly in CD8+ T cells. At doses of 0.1 to 3.0 mg/kg, clonal expansion of both CD4+ and CD8+ blood T cells was observed from baseline to week 6. Low levels of normalized T-cell clonal expansion were also shown by some nonresponding patients. After ivuxolimab, expanded clones were on average more numerous among CD8+ T cells than among CD4+ T cells.

The trial excluded patients who had a history of autoimmune disease or who were on systemic immunosuppression. Peripheral blood for TCR sequencing was collected from all dose cohorts at baseline, on cycle 4 day 1, and on cycle 7 day 1. Samples were obtained from an open-label, multicenter, first-in-human phase I dose-escalation trial of ivuxolimab. Adults with locally advanced or metastatic head and neck squamous cell, hepatocellular, melanoma or renal cell carcinoma were enrolled in the trial. Before TCR sequencing, CD4+ and CD8+ T cells were separately sorted from peripheral blood. To sequence the TCRbeta CDR3 region, genomic DNA was isolated from the sorted cells. TCRbeta CDR3 regions were sequenced using the immunoSEQ Assay. TCRdb limited this immuneACCESS table to in-frame rearrangements with V and J called. A share of clones is missing; checked studies link under half to unresolved V genes, and the rest is unexplained. The sample yields about 68,000 clones; under 90% were counted once. About 0.66% of the sample belongs to the ten largest clones.

The germline V gene yields SGHRS for CDR1 and YFSETQ for CDR2. V was cut back by 0 bases and J by 0 bases, leaving a gap of 9 bases between them. The CDR3 covers 15 residues, taking in both the cysteine and the phenylalanine. Left in the record is the CDR3 DNA by itself, 45 bases read in frame from the first base. Rearrangement joined TRBV5-1 to TRBJ1-1; there is no confident call for the D gene. Sequenced material: CD4+ or CD8+ T cells sorted from blood, taken in a trial of the OX40 agonist ivuxolimab. This clonotype originated in an adult with an advanced solid tumor such as melanoma, head and neck, liver or kidney cancer. The DNA sequence is as follows: TGCGCCAGCAGCTTGGTTCCCGGTTTGAACACTGAAGCTTTCTTT. This sequence encodes CASSLVPGLNTEAFF.